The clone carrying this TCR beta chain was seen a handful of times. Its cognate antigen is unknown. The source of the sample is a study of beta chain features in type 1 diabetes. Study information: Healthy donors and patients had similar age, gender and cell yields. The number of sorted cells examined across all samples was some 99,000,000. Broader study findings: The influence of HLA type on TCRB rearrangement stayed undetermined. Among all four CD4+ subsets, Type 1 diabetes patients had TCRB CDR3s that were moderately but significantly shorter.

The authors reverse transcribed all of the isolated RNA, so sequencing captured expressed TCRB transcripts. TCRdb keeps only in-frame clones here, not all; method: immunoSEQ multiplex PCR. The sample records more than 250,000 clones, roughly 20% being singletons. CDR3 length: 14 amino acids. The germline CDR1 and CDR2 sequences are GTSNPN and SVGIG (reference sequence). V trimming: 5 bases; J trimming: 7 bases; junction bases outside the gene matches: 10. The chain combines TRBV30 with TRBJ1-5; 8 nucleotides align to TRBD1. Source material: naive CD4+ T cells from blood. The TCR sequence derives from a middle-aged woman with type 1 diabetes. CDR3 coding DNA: TGTGCCTGGGAAGCAGGGGGCGGGGGACAGCCCCAGCATTTT. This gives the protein CAWEAGGGGQPQHF.